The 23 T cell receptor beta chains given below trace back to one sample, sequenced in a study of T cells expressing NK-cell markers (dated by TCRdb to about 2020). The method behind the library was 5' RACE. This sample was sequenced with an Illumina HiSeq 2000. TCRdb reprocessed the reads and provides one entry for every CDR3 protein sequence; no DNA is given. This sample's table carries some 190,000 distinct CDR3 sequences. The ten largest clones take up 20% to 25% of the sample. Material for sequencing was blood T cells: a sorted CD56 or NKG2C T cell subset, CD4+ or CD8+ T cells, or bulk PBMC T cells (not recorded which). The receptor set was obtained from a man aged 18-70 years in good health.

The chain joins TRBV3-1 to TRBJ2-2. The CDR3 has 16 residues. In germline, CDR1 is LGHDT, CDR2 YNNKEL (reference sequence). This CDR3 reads CASSQVFGVDTGELFF.

The CDR3 sequence: CASSPYSAGSYNEQFF. The chain combines TRBV27 with TRBJ2-1; the D gene TCRdb calls, TRBD2, cannot be checked with no DNA. The CDR3 has 16 residues. The V gene's germline CDR1 is MNHEY and CDR2 SMNVEV (reference sequence).

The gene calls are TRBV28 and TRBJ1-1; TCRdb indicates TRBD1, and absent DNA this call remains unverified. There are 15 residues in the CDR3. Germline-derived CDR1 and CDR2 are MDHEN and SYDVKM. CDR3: CASSLIRGPGTEAFF. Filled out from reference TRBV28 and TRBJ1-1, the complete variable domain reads DVKVTQSSRYLVKRTGEKVFLECVQDMDHENMFWYRQDPGLGLRLIYFSYDVKMKEKGDIPEGYSVSREKKERFSLILESASTNQTSMYLCASSLIRGPGTEAFFGQGTRLTVV.

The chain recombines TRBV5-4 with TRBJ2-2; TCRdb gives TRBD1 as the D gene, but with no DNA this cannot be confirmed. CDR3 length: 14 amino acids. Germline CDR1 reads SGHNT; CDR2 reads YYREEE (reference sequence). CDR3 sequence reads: CASSFAGTTGELFF.

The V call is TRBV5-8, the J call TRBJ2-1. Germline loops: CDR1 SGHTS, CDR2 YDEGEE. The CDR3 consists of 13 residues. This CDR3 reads CASSLTLLHEQFF.

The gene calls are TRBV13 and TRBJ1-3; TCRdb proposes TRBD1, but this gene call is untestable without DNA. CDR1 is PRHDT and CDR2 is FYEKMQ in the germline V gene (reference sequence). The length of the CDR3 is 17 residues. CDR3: CASSLGGAKTRRNTIYF.

The CDR3 is CASSLLYRSSYNEQFF. V is TRBV5-4 and J is TRBJ2-1. There are 16 residues in the CDR3. The germline V gene has CDR1 SGHNT and CDR2 YYREEE (reference sequence).

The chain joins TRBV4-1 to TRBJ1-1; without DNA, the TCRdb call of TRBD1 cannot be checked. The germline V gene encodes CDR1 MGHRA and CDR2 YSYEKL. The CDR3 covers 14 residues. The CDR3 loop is CASSQVQGSAEAFF.

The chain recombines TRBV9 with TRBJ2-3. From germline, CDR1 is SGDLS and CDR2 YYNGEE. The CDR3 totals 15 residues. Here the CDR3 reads CASSPDGPYTDTQYF.

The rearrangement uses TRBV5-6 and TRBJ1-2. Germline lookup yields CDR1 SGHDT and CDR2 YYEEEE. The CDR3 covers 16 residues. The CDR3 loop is CASSLARDEANYGYTF.

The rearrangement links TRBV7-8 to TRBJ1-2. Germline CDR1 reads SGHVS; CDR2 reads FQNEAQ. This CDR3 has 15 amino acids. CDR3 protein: CASSPAGVTNYGYTF.

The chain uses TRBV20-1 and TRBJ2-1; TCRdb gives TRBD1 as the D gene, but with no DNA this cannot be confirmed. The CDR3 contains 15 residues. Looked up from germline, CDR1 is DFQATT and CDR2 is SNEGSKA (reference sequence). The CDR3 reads CSAREDRDLGNEQFF.

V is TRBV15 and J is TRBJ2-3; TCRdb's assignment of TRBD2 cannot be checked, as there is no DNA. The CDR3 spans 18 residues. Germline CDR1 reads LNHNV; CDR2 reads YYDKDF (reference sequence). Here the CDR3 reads CATREAAGGSTHTDTQYF.

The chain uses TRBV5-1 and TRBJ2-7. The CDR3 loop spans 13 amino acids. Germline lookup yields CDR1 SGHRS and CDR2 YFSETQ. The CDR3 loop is CASSLALSYEQYF.

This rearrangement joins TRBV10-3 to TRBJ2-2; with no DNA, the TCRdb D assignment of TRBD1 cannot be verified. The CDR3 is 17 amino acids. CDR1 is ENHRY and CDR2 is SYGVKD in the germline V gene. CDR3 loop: CAISPFNNRGLTGELFF.

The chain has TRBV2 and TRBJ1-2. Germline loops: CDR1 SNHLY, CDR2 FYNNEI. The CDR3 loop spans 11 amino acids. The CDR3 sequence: CASIMNYGYTF. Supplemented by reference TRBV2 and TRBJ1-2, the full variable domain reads EPEVTQTPSHQVTQMGQEVILRCVPISNHLYFYWYRQILGQKVEFLVSFYNNEISEKSEIFDDQFSVERPDGSNFTLKIRSTKLEDSAMYFCASIMNYGYTFGSGTRLTVV.

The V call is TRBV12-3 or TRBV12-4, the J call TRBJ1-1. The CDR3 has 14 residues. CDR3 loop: CASSVEAWGTEAFF.

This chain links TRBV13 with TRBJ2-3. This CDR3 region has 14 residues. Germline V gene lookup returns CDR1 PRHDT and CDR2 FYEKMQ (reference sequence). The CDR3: CASSLGRRPDTQYF.

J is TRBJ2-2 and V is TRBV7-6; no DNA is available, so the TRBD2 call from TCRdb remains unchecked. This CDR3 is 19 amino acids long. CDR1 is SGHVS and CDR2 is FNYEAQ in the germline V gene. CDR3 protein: CASSSPSDSASVITGELFF.

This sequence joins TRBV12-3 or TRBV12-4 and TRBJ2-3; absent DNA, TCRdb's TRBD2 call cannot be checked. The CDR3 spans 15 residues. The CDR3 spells CASSFSGVGGDTQYF.

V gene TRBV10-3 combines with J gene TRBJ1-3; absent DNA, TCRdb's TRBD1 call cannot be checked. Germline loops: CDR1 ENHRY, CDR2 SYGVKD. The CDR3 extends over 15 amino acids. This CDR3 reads CAISEGTVSGNTIYF.

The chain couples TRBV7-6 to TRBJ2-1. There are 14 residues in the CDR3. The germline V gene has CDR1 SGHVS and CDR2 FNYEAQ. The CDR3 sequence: CASSLTSFYNEQFF.

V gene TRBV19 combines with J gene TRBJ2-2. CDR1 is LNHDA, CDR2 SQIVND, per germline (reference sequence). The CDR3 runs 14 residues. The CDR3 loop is CASSILGFGGELFF.